Listed below are T cell receptor beta chains from one sample, sequenced in a study of T cell changes during pregnancy in multiple sclerosis. The data were produced by immunoSEQ multiplex PCR, yet TCRdb's version contains in-frame clones alone and is incomplete. The sample yields 68,000 or so clones, about 91% seen once. Specimen: peripheral blood, collected in the second trimester of pregnancy. The receptors here all came from a female donor in good health, enrolled as a control in a pregnancy study. The CDR3 runs from the conserved cysteine through the conserved F or W. The D gene is left open where the match is weak. Rows give clone size only sometimes, using once, few, many, or a class for an expanded clone.

v_gene: TRBV19; abundance: .; d_gene: TRBD2; j_gene: TRBJ2-3; CDR3aa: CASSIASGSLADTQYF; CDR3nt: TGTGCCAGTAGTATCGCTAGCGGGAGTTTAGCAGATACGCAGTATTTT
v_gene: TRBV28; abundance: .; d_gene: .; j_gene: TRBJ2-5; CDR3aa: CASSLMGDQETQYF; CDR3nt: TGTGCCAGCAGTTTAATGGGAGATCAAGAGACCCAGTACTTC
v_gene: TRBV28; abundance: .; d_gene: .; j_gene: TRBJ2-6; CDR3aa: CASTRWRGQGSGANVLTF; CDR3nt: TGTGCCAGCACGCGTTGGAGGGGGCAAGGGTCTGGGGCCAACGTCCTGACTTTC
v_gene: TRBV28; abundance: .; d_gene: TRBD2; j_gene: TRBJ2-1; CDR3aa: CASSSILDMRRGVRGNEQFF; CDR3nt: TGTGCCAGCAGTTCTATATTGGACATGCGCCGGGGGGTACGTGGCAATGAGCAGTTCTTC
v_gene: TRBV28; abundance: .; d_gene: .; j_gene: TRBJ1-1; CDR3aa: CASSPPENTEAFF; CDR3nt: TGTGCCAGCAGTCCCCCAGAAAACACTGAAGCTTTCTTT
v_gene: TRBV9; abundance: .; d_gene: TRBD2; j_gene: TRBJ2-7; CDR3aa: CASSRPGLAGAQDWTEQYF; CDR3nt: TGTGCCAGCAGTCGGCCGGGACTAGCGGGGGCTCAGGACTGGACCGAGCAGTACTTC
v_gene: TRBV2; abundance: .; d_gene: .; j_gene: TRBJ1-5; CDR3aa: CASSAGDQPQHF; CDR3nt: TGTGCCAGCAGTGCGGGTGATCAGCCCCAGCATTTT
v_gene: TRBV28; abundance: .; d_gene: TRBD2; j_gene: TRBJ2-1; CDR3aa: CASSLGGSGRAQFF; CDR3nt: TGTGCCAGCAGTTTAGGTGGTAGCGGGAGGGCCCAGTTCTTC
v_gene: TRBV11-3; abundance: .; d_gene: .; j_gene: TRBJ1-4; CDR3aa: CASSPAGGGVGNEKLFF; CDR3nt: TGTGCCAGCAGCCCCGCGGGGGGTGGAGTTGGAAATGAAAAACTGTTTTTT
v_gene: TRBV19; abundance: medium-sized; d_gene: TRBD2; j_gene: TRBJ2-1; CDR3aa: CALKGGKSYNEQFF; CDR3nt: TGTGCCCTAAAGGGAGGGAAGTCCTACAATGAGCAGTTCTTC
v_gene: TRBV4-1; abundance: .; d_gene: .; j_gene: TRBJ1-4; CDR3aa: CASSLRGEANEKLFF; CDR3nt: TGCGCCAGCAGCCTCCGGGGGGAAGCTAATGAAAAACTGTTTTTT
v_gene: TRBV28; abundance: .; d_gene: .; j_gene: TRBJ1-5; CDR3aa: CASKVGVGQPQHF; CDR3nt: TGTGCCAGCAAGGTAGGGGTCGGTCAGCCCCAGCATTTT
v_gene: TRBV11-2; abundance: .; d_gene: .; j_gene: TRBJ1-2; CDR3aa: CASSPGQGRNYGYTF; CDR3nt: TGTGCCAGCAGCCCCGGGCAGGGAAGAAACTATGGCTACACCTTC
v_gene: TRBV6-6; abundance: .; d_gene: .; j_gene: TRBJ1-2; CDR3aa: CATIDRIYGYTF; CDR3nt: TGTGCCACCATAGACAGGATCTATGGCTACACCTTC
v_gene: TRBV9; abundance: .; d_gene: TRBD1; j_gene: TRBJ2-1; CDR3aa: CASSPPAGTAEQFF; CDR3nt: TGTGCCAGCAGCCCTCCGGCCGGGACAGCAGAGCAGTTCTTC
v_gene: TRBV2; abundance: .; d_gene: .; j_gene: TRBJ2-7; CDR3aa: CAGCRDGLYEQYF; CDR3nt: TGTGCCGGGTGCCGGGACGGACTATACGAGCAGTACTTC
v_gene: TRBV9; abundance: .; d_gene: TRBD2; j_gene: TRBJ2-1; CDR3aa: CASSDLAGGPNEQFF; CDR3nt: TGTGCCAGCAGTGATTTAGCGGGAGGCCCCAATGAGCAGTTCTTC
v_gene: TRBV5-1; abundance: .; d_gene: TRBD2; j_gene: TRBJ2-7; CDR3aa: CASSLHLGKREGSEQYF; CDR3nt: TGCGCCAGCAGCCTACACCTCGGAAAGCGGGAGGGGTCCGAGCAGTACTTC
v_gene: TRBV6-5; abundance: .; d_gene: .; j_gene: TRBJ2-1; CDR3aa: CASSYSQGRDEQFF; CDR3nt: TGTGCCAGCAGTTACTCCCAGGGTCGCGATGAGCAGTTCTTC
v_gene: TRBV11-1; abundance: once; d_gene: .; j_gene: TRBJ1-1; CDR3aa: CASSLNRANTEAFF; CDR3nt: TGTGCCAGCAGCTTAAACAGGGCGAACACTGAAGCTTTCTTT
v_gene: TRBV6-1; abundance: .; d_gene: TRBD1; j_gene: TRBJ1-1; CDR3aa: CASSEQGAVAEAFF; CDR3nt: TGTGCCAGCAGCGAACAGGGGGCGGTGGCCGAAGCTTTCTTT
v_gene: TRBV9; abundance: once; d_gene: TRBD2; j_gene: TRBJ2-3; CDR3aa: CASSAEGTSGRAPDTQYF; CDR3nt: TGTGCCAGCAGCGCGGAGGGGACTAGCGGGAGGGCCCCAGATACGCAGTATTTT
v_gene: TRBV11-3; abundance: .; d_gene: .; j_gene: TRBJ1-4; CDR3aa: CASSLDPIGAEKLFF; CDR3nt: TGTGCCAGCAGCTTAGATCCCATAGGGGCCGAAAAACTGTTTTTT
v_gene: TRBV18; abundance: .; d_gene: TRBD1; j_gene: TRBJ2-1; CDR3aa: CASSPIDRVSNEQFF; CDR3nt: TGTGCCAGCTCACCGATCGACAGGGTGTCCAATGAGCAGTTCTTC
v_gene: TRBV5-5; abundance: .; d_gene: TRBD1; j_gene: TRBJ1-1; CDR3aa: CASSLDRARSLNTEAFF; CDR3nt: TGTGCCAGCAGCTTAGACAGGGCCCGCTCGCTGAACACTGAAGCTTTCTTT